The 23 T cell receptor beta chains below come from one sample, sequenced in a study of T cells after yellow fever vaccination. TCRdb recomputed calls from the 5' RACE reads with MiXCR, one row per CDR3 protein. The sample yields some 27,000 distinct CDR3 sequences, around 5.8% seen once. Specimen: PBMCs, either bulk or a sorted T-cell subset (CD4+, CD8+, memory, or dextramer-sorted; not recorded which), collected on the day of the yellow fever booster vaccination. These receptors were obtained from a young man who received the YFV17D yellow fever vaccine.

Many counts were recorded for this clonotype. J is TRBJ1-1 and V is TRBV2; no clear D gene. The CDR3 has 11 amino acids. The V end was cut by 4 bases, the J end by 4 bases, with 4 bases between. Germline lookup yields CDR1 SNHLY and CDR2 FYNNEI. The CDR3 bases are TGTGCCAGCAGTGGTCTCACTGAAGCTTTCTTT. Translated, it gives CASSGLTEAFF.

This clonotype was observed many times. The chain couples TRBV5-1 to TRBJ2-7; 7 bases map to TRBD2. From germline, CDR1 is SGHRS and CDR2 YFSETQ. CDR3 size: 15 residues. V lost 4 bases to trimming and J lost 5 bases; unmatched junction nucleotides: 12. The CDR3 sequence is CASSRSGGEPHEQYF. For the CDR3, the DNA is TGCGCCAGCAGCCGTTCGGGAGGAGAGCCCCACGAGCAGTACTTC. Full variable domain (missing parts from reference TRBV5-1 and TRBJ2-7): KAGVTQTPRYLIKTRGQQVTLSCSPISGHRSVSWYQQTPGQGLQFLFEYFSETQRNKGNFPGRFSGRQFSNSRSEMNVSTLELGDSALYLCASSRSGGEPHEQYFGPGTRLTVT.

This clonotype was seen at least ten times. The chain uses TRBV9 and TRBJ2-5; D is unresolved. The germline V gene has CDR1 SGDLS and CDR2 YYNGEE. The CDR3 loop spans 15 amino acids. Trimming removed 3 bases from V and 5 bases from J, with 17 bases in between. CDR3 sequence (DNA): TGTGCCAGCAGCGGATACGACTCCCGTGGGGAGACCCAGTACTTC. Translation gives CASSGYDSRGETQYF.

This clonotype came up many times. This sequence joins TRBV12-3 or TRBV12-4 and TRBJ2-5; TRBD2 matches at 10 bases. The trim removed 8 bases at V and 4 bases at J, leaving 7 bases unmatched. CDR3 length: 14 residues. The CDR3: CASGLAGVRETQYF. CDR3 coding DNA: TGTGCCAGCGGTCTAGCGGGAGTGAGAGAGACCCAGTACTTC.

The sample holds a few counts of this clonotype. The chain is built from TRBV11-2 and TRBJ1-2; 11 nucleotides align to TRBD1. The CDR3 is 15 residues long. The junction had 14 bases not matched to a gene; V was cut back by 5 bases and J by 12 bases. The germline V gene encodes CDR1 SGHAT and CDR2 FQNNGV. The CDR3 loop reads CASSQSGTGGKEDTF. CDR3 sequence (DNA): TGTGCCAGCAGCCAATCCGGGACAGGGGGTAAAGAGGACACCTTC.

This clonotype occurred a few times. The chain is built from TRBV25-1 and TRBJ2-1; tentatively, D is TRBD1 or TRBD2 (6 bases each). CDR1 is MGHDK and CDR2 is SYGVNS in the germline V gene. V dropped 3 bases and J dropped 9 bases, with 15 bases sitting between them. The CDR3 is 14 residues long. CDR3 region: CASSELRGVVEQFF. The CDR3 bases are TGTGCCAGCAGTGAGTTAAGGGGGGTAGTTGAGCAGTTCTTC. The full variable domain, with the rest looked up from reference TRBV25-1 and TRBJ2-1, is EADIYQTPRYLVIGTGKKITLECSQTMGHDKMYWYQQDPGMELHLIHYSYGVNSTEKGDLSSESTVSRIRTEHFPLTLESARPSHTSQYLCASSELRGVVEQFFGPGTRLTVL.

This clonotype was seen repeatedly, ten times or more. The chain recombines TRBV3-1 with TRBJ2-5, with D uncertain. Looked up from germline, CDR1 is LGHDT and CDR2 is YNNKEL (reference sequence). The germline V and J ends were trimmed by 4 bases and 7 bases, with 10 bases remaining between them. This CDR3 is 12 amino acids long. The CDR3 region is CASSLPLRTQYF. CDR3 nucleotide sequence: TGTGCCAGCAGCCTCCCTCTAAGGACCCAGTACTTC.

V is TRBV10-1 and J is TRBJ2-3, with a weak D call TRBD2 (5 bases). This CDR3 contains 14 residues. Germline V CDR1 and CDR2: WNHNN, SYGVQD (reference sequence). V was cut by 4 bases and J by 4 bases, with 12 bases left in between. The CDR3 DNA follows: TGCGCCAGCAGTGGGCCCGGAGGTGCAGATACGCAGTATTTT. It translates to CASSGPGGADTQYF.

This clonotype was detected many times. The rearrangement links TRBV3-1 to TRBJ1-3; D gene unclear. V was shortened by 4 bases and J by 4 bases, with 8 bases between the two germline ends. This CDR3 is 13 amino acids long. Germline lookup yields CDR1 LGHDT and CDR2 YNNKEL (reference sequence). CDR3 loop: CASSPVGGNTIYF. In DNA form, the CDR3 reads TGTGCCAGCAGCCCCGTTGGGGGAAACACCATATATTTT.

This clonotype was recorded at least ten times. The chain couples TRBV24-1 to TRBJ2-1; possibly TRBD1 or TRBD2 for D (5 bases each). V was clipped by 2 bases and J by 8 bases, with 15 bases between them. The CDR3 runs to 15 residues. Germline V lookup: CDR1 KGHDR, CDR2 SFDVKD. The CDR3 DNA reads TGTGCCACCAGTGATTCCGGGACCTCTTCGGATGAGCAGTTCTTC. Amino acids: CATSDSGTSSDEQFF.

This clonotype was detected only a few times. V and J are TRBV18 and TRBJ2-2; D is unclear. There are 11 residues in the CDR3. V dropped 3 bases and J dropped 4 bases, with 0 bases sitting between them. In germline, CDR1 is KGHSH, CDR2 LQKENI. CDR3 in amino acids: CASSPTGELFF. The CDR3 nucleotides are TGTGCCAGCTCACCCACCGGGGAGCTGTTTTTT.

At least ten counts were recorded for this clonotype. The chain carries TRBV7-2 and TRBJ2-1, with D unclear. The CDR3 contains 16 residues. V dropped 5 bases and J dropped 0 bases, with 14 bases sitting between them. From germline, CDR1 is SGHTA and CDR2 FQGNSA. CDR3 amino acids: CASSPSVVSSYNEQFF. DNA for the CDR3: TGTGCCAGCAGCCCCTCGGTGGTGAGCTCCTACAATGAGCAGTTCTTC.

This clonotype was counted many times. J is TRBJ1-5 and V is TRBV19; weak D call: TRBD1 (5 bases). V was pared by 5 bases and J by 7 bases, with 12 bases between. CDR1 and CDR2 (germline): LNHDA, SQIVND (reference sequence). This CDR3 region has 13 residues. In DNA form, the CDR3 reads TGTGCCAGTAGTCCCCGGGGGATGCAGCCCCAGCATTTT. Residues: CASSPRGMQPQHF.

This clonotype was picked up many times. The chain has TRBV28 and TRBJ2-2; unclear D gene. Germline V gene lookup returns CDR1 MDHEN and CDR2 SYDVKM. There are 12 residues in the CDR3. V was clipped by 2 bases and J by 6 bases, with 4 bases between them. CDR3 amino acids: CASSLLAGELFF. CDR3 DNA: TGTGCCAGCAGTTTACTCGCCGGGGAGCTGTTTTTT.

The table lists this clonotype with a few counts. This chain connects TRBV9 to TRBJ2-7; D gene uncertain. The V end was cut by 4 bases, the J end by 0 bases, with 8 bases between. The germline V gene has CDR1 SGDLS and CDR2 YYNGEE. The CDR3 has 13 residues. CDR3 residues: CASSLDSSYEQYF. The DNA for the CDR3 is TGTGCCAGCAGCCTCGATAGCTCCTACGAGCAGTACTTC.

This chain connects TRBV29-1 to TRBJ2-1; D possibly corresponds to TRBD1 (6 bases). The CDR3 totals 14 residues. The V gene lost 6 bases and the J gene lost 3 bases, with 15 bases spanning the gap. Germline values: CDR1 SQVTM, CDR2 ANQGSEA. CDR3 loop: CSVDTDRGYNEQFF. DNA for the CDR3: TGCAGCGTCGATACGGACAGAGGCTACAATGAGCAGTTCTTC.

With regard to this clonotype: This may stem from a read error, because a much larger clone lies one nucleotide away. This chain uses TRBV20-1 with TRBJ2-1; D could derive from TRBD1 or TRBD2 (5 bases each). Per germline, CDR1 DFQATT and CDR2 SNEGSKA (reference sequence). The CDR3 consists of 18 residues. CDR3 residues: CCAWALATGPNGYNEQFF. Here the CDR3 DNA reads TGCTGTGCTTGGGCGCTAGCAACGGGGCCCAATGGGTACAATGAGCAGTTCTTC.

This clonotype was counted at least ten times. The rearrangement uses TRBV2 and TRBJ2-2; the D gene is possibly TRBD1 (6 bases). This CDR3 is 14 amino acids long. Trimming cost V 2 bases and J 7 bases, with 11 bases left between them. In germline, CDR1 is SNHLY, CDR2 FYNNEI. CDR3 sequence: CASSEQQGHGELFF. The CDR3 DNA reads TGTGCCAGCAGTGAACAACAGGGTCACGGGGAGCTGTTTTTT.

This clonotype has at least ten counts. The chain carries TRBV10-1 and TRBJ2-1, with 8 bases that match TRBD2. Germline assignment: CDR1 WNHNN and CDR2 SYGVQD (reference sequence). This CDR3 region has 16 residues. The V and J ends lost 0 bases and 12 bases, in that order; junction bases with no gene match: 13. The CDR3 nucleotides read TGCGCCAGCAGTGAGTCAGCCGCCCCCGGGACTAGGACGCAGTTCTTC. This sequence encodes CASSESAAPGTRTQFF.

This clonotype appeared a few times. The chain recombines TRBV6-2 or TRBV6-3 with TRBJ2-5, with D possibly being TRBD1 or TRBD2 (6 bases each). The germline V gene encodes CDR1 MNHEY and CDR2 SVGEGT. The germline V and J ends were trimmed by 11 bases and 8 bases, with 24 bases remaining between them. This CDR3 is 14 amino acids long. The CDR3 DNA is TGTGCCGGCAAAACGGACAGCGGGTCGGGCACCCAGTACTTC. Translating it yields CAGKTDSGSGTQYF.

This clonotype was observed many times. V gene TRBV19 combines with J gene TRBJ1-5, with D perhaps TRBD1 (5 bases). This CDR3 comprises 16 residues. V lost 5 bases and J lost 0, with 14 bases in between. Per the germline V gene, CDR1 is LNHDA and CDR2 is SQIVND (reference sequence). CDR3 bases: TGTGCCAGTAGTCCCCGGACACCATATAGCAATCAGCCCCAGCATTTT. This sequence encodes CASSPRTPYSNQPQHF.

The rearrangement uses TRBV4-3 and TRBJ2-7; D is undetermined. Germline lookup yields CDR1 LGHNA and CDR2 YSLEER. Trimming took 4 bases from V and 2 from J, leaving 18 bases between them. There are 16 residues in the CDR3. Here the CDR3 reads CASSPGRQARPYEQYF. In DNA, the CDR3 is TGCGCCAGCAGCCCAGGCAGGCAGGCCCGCCCCTACGAGCAGTACTTC.

The chain joins TRBV7-2 to TRBJ2-6; possible D gene TRBD1, 6 bases. The CDR3 has 17 residues. The germline V gene encodes CDR1 SGHTA and CDR2 FQGNSA. V was cut by 5 bases and J by 0 bases, with 14 bases left in between. CDR3 in amino acids: CASSRPTGRSGANVLTF. The CDR3 DNA sequence: TGTGCCAGCAGCCGCCCGACAGGCCGCTCTGGGGCCAACGTCCTGACTTTC.